The 30 T cell receptor beta chains presented below share a single source sample, sequenced in a study of PD-L1 blockade in urothelial cancer (dated by TCRdb to the late 2010s). The library came from the immunoSEQ multiplex PCR assay. TCRdb re-hosts the immuneACCESS table, in-frame sequences only. Its copies lack some clones; in the studies checked, an unresolved V gene accounts for under half of them, and the cause for the rest is not known. For this sample the table gives tens of thousands of clones, of which roughly 89% were detected only once. The ten largest make up over 1.5% of the sample. The source material was PBMCs, sampled around atezolizumab (anti-PD-L1) treatment. The source of these receptors is a man in his fifties or sixties with urothelial cancer.

V is TRBV5-1 and J is TRBJ2-1, with TRBD1 matching 7 bases. CDR1 SGHRS and CDR2 YFSETQ come from the germline V gene. This CDR3 contains 15 residues. Unmatched junction bases numbered 14, after V lost 3 bases and J lost 11 bases. The CDR3 region has the DNA TGCGCCAGCAGCTCCCGGGACAGTCCCCCATTAAAGCAGTTCTTC. This sequence encodes CASSSRDSPPLKQFF.

The J gene is TRBJ2-2, the V gene TRBV7-3; weak D call: TRBD1 (6 bases). The V gene lost 5 bases and the J gene lost 4 bases, with 8 bases spanning the gap. CDR3 length: 13 residues. The germline V gene has CDR1 SGHTA and CDR2 FQGTGA. In DNA form, the CDR3 reads TGTGCCAGCAGCAGAGGGGGCACCGGGGAGCTGTTTTTT. Its translation: CASSRGGTGELFF. The whole variable domain, remainder taken from reference TRBV7-3 and TRBJ2-2, is GAGVSQTPSNKVTEKGKYVELRCDPISGHTALYWYRQSLGQGPEFLIYFQGTGAADDSGLPNDRFFAVRPEGSVSTLKIQRTERGDSAVYLCASSRGGTGELFFGEGSRLTVL.

This clone counts as medium-sized. The chain carries TRBV7-2 and TRBJ1-6; D is unclear. Trimming removed 2 bases at V and 0 bases at J, with 11 bases between. The germline gives CDR1 SGHTA, CDR2 FQGNSA. This CDR3 is built from 17 residues. This chain's CDR3 is CASSLFSASSYNSPLHF. The DNA for the CDR3 is TGTGCCAGCAGCTTATTCAGTGCAAGCTCCTATAATTCACCCCTCCACTTT.

The V and J genes are TRBV28 and TRBJ2-7, with D possibly TRBD1 on 6 matching bases. The CDR3 sequence is 13 residues long. The V gene lost 7 bases and the J gene lost 6 bases, with 16 bases spanning the gap. CDR1 is MDHEN and CDR2 is SYDVKM in the germline V gene. The CDR3 loop reads CASTRTVLGEQYF. CDR3 coding DNA: TGTGCCAGCACCCGGACAGTCTTGGGCGAGCAGTACTTC.

This chain links TRBV2 with TRBJ2-2; 12 nucleotides match TRBD2. After removal of 4 bases from V and 6 bases from J, the junction contained 3 bases not matched to a gene. CDR1 SNHLY and CDR2 FYNNEI come from the germline V gene. The CDR3 has 15 amino acids. CDR3 amino acids: CASSGRTSGAGELFF. The CDR3 nucleotides read TGTGCCAGCAGTGGCCGGACTAGCGGGGCCGGGGAGCTGTTTTTT.

This clone was seen only a few times. The J gene is TRBJ1-5, the V gene TRBV5-1; unclear D gene. CDR1 is SGHRS, CDR2 YFSETQ, per germline. CDR3 length: 13 residues. Deletions cut 0 bases from V and 5 bases from J, with 6 bases between. The chain's CDR3 is CASSLDGDQPQHF. DNA of the CDR3: TGCGCCAGCAGCTTGGACGGGGATCAGCCCCAGCATTTT.

The V call is TRBV28, the J call TRBJ2-2; D might be TRBD1 (5 bases). The length of the CDR3 is 15 residues. Per germline, CDR1 MDHEN and CDR2 SYDVKM. Trimming shortened V by 6 bases and J by 7 bases, and 18 bases separated the two germline ends. The CDR3 protein is CASRKDTVIVGELFF. The CDR3 DNA sequence: TGTGCCAGCAGAAAGGACACGGTGATAGTCGGGGAGCTGTTTTTT.

This clone was detected once. V usage is TRBV5-4 and J usage is TRBJ1-2, with D tentatively TRBD1 (6 bases). Germline CDR1 reads SGHNT; CDR2 reads YYREEE (reference sequence). CDR3 length: 15 residues. The V end lost 0 bases, the J end lost 8 bases, and 17 bases lay between the germline ends. CDR3 coding DNA: TGTGCCAGCAGCTTGGCCGGGACATCCCCCCGGGGCTACACCTTC. Protein sequence: CASSLAGTSPRGYTF.

The chain has TRBV9 and TRBJ2-7; maybe TRBD2 (6 bases). CDR1 SGDLS and CDR2 YYNGEE come from the germline V gene. CDR3 size: 13 residues. V lost 4 bases and J 1 base, leaving 9 bases between the germline ends. The CDR3 here is CASSLGLSYEQYF. The CDR3 coding sequence is TGTGCCAGCAGCTTGGGACTTTCCTACGAGCAGTACTTC.

The rearrangement joins TRBV5-8 to TRBJ1-5; D possibly corresponds to TRBD1 (5 bases). V lost 3 bases, J lost 10 bases, and 20 bases lay in between. Germline values: CDR1 SGHTS, CDR2 YDEGEE. The CDR3 runs 15 residues. The DNA for the CDR3 is TGTGCCAGCAGCTCAACAACCATACCGGACATACCCCAGCATTTT. Its translation is CASSSTTIPDIPQHF.

This chain links TRBV5-6 with TRBJ2-1, with a weak D call TRBD1 (5 bases). V was cut by 4 bases and J by 1 base, with 12 bases left in between. Germline CDR1 reads SGHDT; CDR2 reads YYEEEE. The length of the CDR3 is 15 residues. Written as DNA, the CDR3 is TGTGCCAGCAGCCCTGGGGCGCCGTCCTACAATGAGCAGTTCTTC. It translates to CASSPGAPSYNEQFF.

V usage is TRBV5-3 and J usage is TRBJ1-6, with 8 bases identical to TRBD1. TRBV5-3 is treated as an ORF (open reading frame) with a function not yet certain. Trimming removed 3 bases from V and 9 bases from J; junction bases left unmatched: 11. This CDR3 has 16 residues. The CDR3 sequence: CARSSNGGQGSSPLHF. CDR3 bases: TGTGCCAGAAGCTCTAACGGAGGACAGGGAAGTTCACCCCTCCACTTT.

V and J are TRBV2 and TRBJ2-1; TRBD1 aligns across 7 bases. V lost 1 base to trimming and J lost 2 bases; unmatched junction nucleotides: 2. Per germline, CDR1 SNHLY and CDR2 FYNNEI. The CDR3 is 15 residues long. The CDR3 is CASSEGQGPYNEQFF. CDR3 sequence (DNA): TGTGCCAGCAGTGAAGGACAGGGCCCCTACAATGAGCAGTTCTTC.

The chain has TRBV10-3 and TRBJ2-3, with 8 bases aligning to TRBD2. The V segment lost 0 bases and the J segment 4 bases; nucleotides outside the gene matches: 9. The germline CDR1 and CDR2 sequences are ENHRY and SYGVKD. This CDR3 has 17 amino acids. This chain's CDR3 is CAISESTGTSGPDTQYF. CDR3 DNA sequence: TGTGCCATCAGTGAGTCGACAGGAACTAGCGGCCCAGATACGCAGTATTTT.

The chain couples TRBV28 to TRBJ1-2; 7 nucleotides match TRBD1. V lost 5 bases, J lost 0 bases, and 6 bases stayed unmatched. The germline V gene has CDR1 MDHEN and CDR2 SYDVKM. The CDR3 sequence is 15 residues long. CDR3 nucleotides: TGTGCCAGCAGTGTACTCGGGACAGCTAACTATGGCTACACCTTC. It translates to CASSVLGTANYGYTF.

The chain carries TRBV5-1 and TRBJ2-7; 8 bases align to TRBD1. The CDR3 runs to 15 residues. In germline, CDR1 is SGHRS, CDR2 YFSETQ. V was clipped by 5 bases and J by 4 bases; unmatched bases: 11. The CDR3 sequence: CASSYQGAAPYEQYF. CDR3 nucleotides: TGCGCCAGCAGTTATCAGGGGGCGGCCCCGTACGAGCAGTACTTC.

The chain combines TRBV2 with TRBJ1-4; D may be TRBD1 (6 bases). The CDR3 contains 14 residues. V was pared by 2 bases and J by 10 bases, with 14 bases between. Per the germline V gene, CDR1 is SNHLY and CDR2 is FYNNEI. The CDR3 nucleotides are TGTGCCAGCAGTGAACAGGGGCTTAACGGAAAACTGTTTTTT. It translates to CASSEQGLNGKLFF. Full variable domain (rest looked up from reference TRBV2 and TRBJ1-4): EPEVTQTPSHQVTQMGQEVILRCVPISNHLYFYWYRQILGQKVEFLVSFYNNEISEKSEIFDDQFSVERPDGSNFTLKIRSTKLEDSAMYFCASSEQGLNGKLFFGSGTQLSVL.

The chain is built from TRBV20-1 and TRBJ2-2; TRBD1 is a possible D gene (6 bases). The CDR3 consists of 10 residues. Germline assignment: CDR1 DFQATT and CDR2 SNEGSKA (reference sequence). V was shortened by 5 bases and J by 17 bases, with 15 bases between the two germline ends. CDR3 nucleotide sequence: TGCAGTGCTGACAGGCCGGCGTTTTTTTTT. Its protein product is CSADRPAFFF.

The chain couples TRBV5-8 to TRBJ2-3, with D perhaps matching TRBD2 (5 bases). CDR3 size: 16 residues. Between the trimmed V and J ends, which lost 2 bases and 2 bases, there was a span of 15 bases. Germline CDR1 SGHTS, CDR2 YDEGEE. In DNA, the CDR3 is TGTGCCAGCAGCTTACCGGGATCGCGGGCCACAGATACGCAGTATTTT. It yields the protein CASSLPGSRATDTQYF.

Concerning this clone itself: Sequence at one end of the junction differs from germline and may be a read error. Other DNA sequences within the sample encode an identical CDR3. The chain uses TRBV6-1 and TRBJ2-7; 11 bases align to TRBD2. The length of the CDR3 is 19 residues. CDR1 and CDR2 (germline): MNHNS, SASEGT. The CDR3 reads CASSDPTSGSIFISHEQYF. In DNA form, the CDR3 reads TGTGCCAGTAGTGACCCTACTAGCGGGAGTATTTTTATTAGCCACGAGCAGTACTTC.

The genes are TRBV11-2 and TRBJ1-2, with D possibly TRBD1 on 6 matching bases. V was shortened by 5 bases and J by 5 bases, with 15 bases between the two germline ends. The CDR3 has 14 amino acids. From germline, CDR1 is SGHAT and CDR2 FQNNGV. CDR3 in amino acids: CASSRQQGRYGYTF. The CDR3 nucleotides are TGTGCCAGCAGCCGACAACAGGGAAGATATGGCTACACCTTC.

The gene calls are TRBV6-5 and TRBJ1-3, with D unresolved. Germline lookup yields CDR1 MNHEY and CDR2 SVGAGI. The CDR3 loop spans 15 amino acids. V dropped 6 bases and J dropped 0 bases, with 12 bases sitting between them. CDR3 residues: CASSPAGSSGNTIYF. The CDR3 coding sequence is TGTGCCAGCAGCCCCGCCGGGAGCTCTGGAAACACCATATATTTT.

This chain links TRBV6-5 with TRBJ1-4; TRBD1 agrees at 7 bases. The V gene end was trimmed by 6 bases and the J gene end by 5 bases; junction bases not matched to a gene: 9. Germline V gene sequence: CDR1 MNHEY, CDR2 SVGAGI. The CDR3 runs to 15 residues. Here the CDR3 DNA reads TGTGCCAGCAGCCTCACAGGGGAGGTGAATGAAAAACTGTTTTTT. Translating gives CASSLTGEVNEKLFF.

This chain uses TRBV7-9 with TRBJ2-1, with 7 positions matching TRBD2. CDR1 and CDR2 from the germline V gene are SEHNR and FQNEAQ (reference sequence). The CDR3 runs 15 residues. J was trimmed by 3 bases and V by 2 bases; bases with no gene match: 4. The CDR3: CASSLKSGIYNEQFF. The CDR3 nucleotides are TGTGCCAGCAGCTTAAAGAGCGGGATCTACAATGAGCAGTTCTTC.

This chain uses TRBV18 with TRBJ1-1; tentative D call: TRBD1 (5 bases). There are 15 residues in the CDR3. The germline V gene encodes CDR1 KGHSH and CDR2 LQKENI. Trimming took off 3 bases at V and 1 base at J, with 12 bases between the two ends. Written as DNA, the CDR3 is TGTGCCAGCTCACCTGCCATGGGGGGGAACACTGAAGCTTTCTTT. This encodes CASSPAMGGNTEAFF.

CDR3 nucleotides: TGTGCCAGCAGCCCGCGTGGACAGGGGTATGGCTACACCTTC. Protein: CASSPRGQGYGYTF. J is TRBJ1-2 and V is TRBV11-1, with TRBD1 matching 9 bases. The germline gives CDR1 SGHAT, CDR2 FQDESV (reference sequence). After removal of 5 bases from V and 5 bases from J, the junction contained 6 bases not matched to a gene. The CDR3 consists of 14 residues.

V gene TRBV4-2 combines with J gene TRBJ2-2, with D hard to call. The germline CDR1 and CDR2 sequences are LGHNA and YNFKEQ. Trimming stripped 0 bases from V and 4 bases from J, with 12 bases between. This CDR3 is 16 amino acids long. The chain's CDR3 is CASSQDWATFTGELFF. CDR3 nucleotide sequence: TGTGCCAGCAGCCAAGATTGGGCTACTTTCACCGGGGAGCTGTTTTTT.

This sequence joins TRBV5-4 and TRBJ2-7; TRBD1 aligns across 11 bases. Trimming removed 4 bases from V and 7 bases from J; junction bases left unmatched: 4. The germline gives CDR1 SGHNT, CDR2 YYREEE (reference sequence). The CDR3 loop spans 13 amino acids. The CDR3 spells CASSTGQGAEQYF. DNA for the CDR3: TGTGCCAGCAGCACAGGACAGGGGGCTGAGCAGTACTTC.

J is TRBJ2-7 and V is TRBV18, with D possibly matching TRBD2 (5 bases). Per germline, CDR1 KGHSH and CDR2 LQKENI. The V end lost 4 bases, the J end lost 5 bases, and 12 bases lay between the germline ends. This CDR3 contains 13 residues. CDR3 amino acids: CASSQTRAHEQYF. CDR3 bases: TGTGCCAGCTCACAAACTAGGGCCCACGAGCAGTACTTC. The variable domain in full, completed from reference TRBV18 and TRBJ2-7, reads NAGVMQNPRHLVRRRGQEARLRCSPMKGHSHVYWYRQLPEEGLKFMVYLQKENIIDESGMPKERFSAEFPKEGPSILRIQQVVRGDSAAYFCASSQTRAHEQYFGPGTRLTVT.

The genes are TRBV6-6 and TRBJ1-5; 7 bases are a match to TRBD1. The germline V gene has CDR1 MNHNY and CDR2 SVGAGI (reference sequence). The V segment lost 4 bases and the J segment 8 bases; nucleotides outside the gene matches: 8. This CDR3 is 14 amino acids long. In nucleotides, the CDR3 is TGTGCCAGCAGTTCCCAGGGGGTCCTTGAGCCCCAGCATTTT. This sequence encodes CASSSQGVLEPQHF.